This note documents a single T cell receptor beta chain sequence. Its specificity is unknown. This CDR3 comprises 15 residues. Germline V lookup: CDR1 MNHNY, CDR2 SVGAGI (reference sequence). Deletions cut 8 bases from V and 2 bases from J, with 19 bases between. TCRdb independently ran MiXCR on the 5' RACE reads; one entry per CDR3 protein. The table shows more than 150,000 distinct CDR3 sequences, with approximately 18% occurring only once. These data belong to a study of CD8 T cells in ankylosing spondylitis. Study-level points and caveats: Disease-associated clones were reportedly significantly overrepresented in matched ankylosing spondylitis synovial fluid. In ankylosing spondylitis blood, a motif of roughly eight highly homologous TCR beta variants appeared characteristic.

What was sequenced was blood, either unsorted or a sorted T cell fraction (not recorded which). This TCR came from a male donor aged 5-30 years with ankylosing spondylitis or in good health (not recorded which). The chain joins TRBV6-6 to TRBJ2-7; tentatively, D is TRBD1 (7 bases). The CDR3 sequence is CASGTDREDPYEQYF. Written as DNA, the CDR3 is TGTGCCAGCGGAACTGACAGGGAGGACCCCTACGAGCAGTACTTC.